The sequence of this TCR beta chain was determined in a study of T-cell reconstitution after alpha-beta-depleted transplantation in children (dated by TCRdb to about 2016). Regarding the complete study: The study quantitatively tracked T-cell immune reconstitution after TCRalphabeta/CD19-depleted allogeneic hematopoietic cell transplantation in children using TCR repertoire profiling. Results the study describes overall, beyond this receptor: Hyperexpanded clone frequencies declined over subsequent months; after one year, T-cell counts and TCRbeta diversity were mostly attributed to newly produced T cells. About two months after transplant, the apparently early recovery of alphabetaT-cell counts reportedly depended on just several hundred clones that had expanded rapidly and came from non-depleted graft cells. In some patients, the high TCRbeta diversity seen at day 60 was put down to recipient T cells and intrathymic progenitors that had survived conditioning.

This clonotype showed up many times. Its antigen is still unknown. Per-base quality was not reported, and no clone a single base away is much larger than it. The method was PCR. Reads for this sample came from an Illumina HiSeq 2500. TCR libraries were prepared with molecular barcoding, using unique molecular identifiers to normalize TCRbeta repertoire quantification. The public reads were run again by TCRdb, first through fastp at Q25 and then through MiXCR, and only productive beta chains were kept. Rows merge per CDR3 protein into single entries with the most common DNA and genes. The sample table lists approximately 34,000 distinct CDR3 sequences, 5% to 7% of them with a count of one. The top ten hold over 20% of the sample. V is cut by 4 bases and J by 3 bases, and the space between the germline ends is 14 bases. The CDR3 starts with the cysteine, ends with the phenylalanine, and has 15 residues. Only the CDR3 region is kept as DNA, spanning 45 bases read in frame from base 1. CDR1 SGHNT and CDR2 YYREEE are derived from the germline V gene (reference sequence).

The time point label corresponds to: day 60 (about 2 months) after transplantation. The sample's treatment or condition label, decoded: allogeneic hematopoietic cell transplantation with graft depleted of TCRalphabeta T cells and CD19 B cells. The transplant recipients were children given TCRalphabeta/CD19-depleted allogeneic hematopoietic cell grafts. The specimen comprised peripheral blood, sampled 60 days after TCRalphabeta/CD19-depleted stem cell transplant. The TCR sequence derives from a child under two years old who had a stem cell transplant for acute myeloid leukemia, so the T cells may come from the graft donor. The chain joins TRBV5-4 to TRBJ2-4, with TRBD1 perhaps the D gene, on 6 matching bases. This receptor has the CDR3 CASSALTGDKNIQYF. The DNA is as follows: TGTGCCAGCAGCGCCCTGACAGGAGACAAAAACATTCAGTACTTC.